What follows are 29 T cell receptor beta chains derived from one specimen sequenced in a study of OX40 agonist ivuxolimab in advanced cancers. Produced via immunoSEQ multiplex PCR; TCRdb's table is partial and in-frame only. This table holds 40,000 or so clones, roughly 86% found once. This specimen was CD4+ or CD8+ T cells sorted from blood, taken in a trial of the OX40 agonist ivuxolimab. The receptors shown here come from an adult with an advanced solid tumor such as melanoma, head and neck, liver or kidney cancer.

The chain links TRBV15 to TRBJ2-5; tentatively, D is TRBD1 (6 bases). The J call is in doubt because the DNA end fits TRBJ2-7 better. CDR1 is LNHNV, CDR2 YYDKDF, per germline (reference sequence). The CDR3 runs to 12 residues. CDR3 nucleotides: TGTGCCACAAGGGACAACACCTACGAGCAGTACTTC. This sequence encodes CATRDNTYEQYF.

J is TRBJ2-5 and V is TRBV2, with 8 bases fitting TRBD1. The junction had 3 bases not matched to a gene; V was cut back by 4 bases and J by 2 bases. The CDR3 runs 14 residues. Germline-derived CDR1 and CDR2 are SNHLY and FYNNEI. CDR3 in amino acids: CASSGTGRQETQYF. The CDR3 nucleotides read TGTGCCAGCAGTGGGACAGGGCGACAAGAGACCCAGTACTTC.

This clone appeared once. This chain links TRBV19 with TRBJ1-3; no firm D call. Germline lookup yields CDR1 LNHDA and CDR2 SQIVND (reference sequence). Trimming took off 7 bases at V and 1 base at J, with 11 bases between the two ends. This CDR3 comprises 14 residues. As DNA, the CDR3 is TGTGCCAGTATGACCCAGAAGTCTGGAAACACCATATATTTT. Translation gives CASMTQKSGNTIYF. Variable domain in full (rest from reference TRBV19 and TRBJ1-3): DGGITQSPKYLFRKEGQNVTLSCEQNLNHDAMYWYRQDPGQGLRLIYYSQIVNDFQKGDIAEGYSVSREKKESFPLTVTSAQKNPTAFYLCASMTQKSGNTIYFGEGSWLTVV.

This rearrangement joins TRBV28 to TRBJ1-6; D might be TRBD1 (6 bases). V gave up 3 bases and J gave up 7 bases, with 10 bases separating them. This CDR3 contains 14 residues. Germline CDR1 and CDR2: MDHEN and SYDVKM. The CDR3 nucleotides read TGTGCCAGCAGTTTGATAGGGGGGAATTCACCCCTCCACTTT. Its protein product is CASSLIGGNSPLHF.

This clone has just a few counts. This chain joins TRBV19 and TRBJ1-1; possibly TRBD1 for D (5 bases). The CDR3 covers 16 residues. Germline V gene lookup returns CDR1 LNHDA and CDR2 SQIVND (reference sequence). The V end lost 7 bases, the J end lost 3 bases, and 21 bases lay between the germline ends. CDR3 sequence: CASTPRPGVVYTEAFF. DNA for the CDR3: TGTGCCAGTACTCCCCGCCCGGGGGTTGTTTACACTGAAGCTTTCTTT.

The rearrangement joins TRBV7-6 to TRBJ2-1; D is uncertain. Germline V gene data show CDR1 as SGHVS and CDR2 as FNYEAQ. This CDR3 contains 16 residues. Trimming took off 5 bases at V and 3 bases at J, with 17 bases between the two ends. The CDR3 protein is CASSPLPVPHYNEQFF. CDR3 in DNA: TGTGCCAGCAGCCCGCTACCGGTCCCCCACTACAATGAGCAGTTCTTC.

The rearrangement links TRBV6-6 to TRBJ2-7, with D possibly matching TRBD2 (5 bases). The germline gives CDR1 MNHNY, CDR2 SVGAGI (reference sequence). This CDR3 comprises 11 residues. Trimming stripped 5 bases from V and 7 bases from J, with 9 bases between. The CDR3 DNA is TGTGCCAGCAGTACCGGGGTTGAGCAGTACTTC. It yields the protein CASSTGVEQYF.

In DNA form, the CDR3 reads TGTGCCAGCAGCGTAGGAGGGGGAACCTACACCGGGGAGCTGTTTTTT. The encoded protein is CASSVGGGTYTGELFF. The rearrangement links TRBV9 to TRBJ2-2; maybe TRBD1 (6 bases). Between the trimmed V and J ends, which lost 0 bases and 3 bases, there was a span of 12 bases. Per germline, CDR1 SGDLS and CDR2 YYNGEE. The CDR3 has 16 amino acids.

The rearrangement links TRBV7-9 to TRBJ1-5; unclear D gene. Between the trimmed V and J ends, which lost 3 bases and 0 bases, there was a span of 6 bases. The V gene's germline CDR1 is SEHNR and CDR2 FQNEAQ (reference sequence). The CDR3 has 14 amino acids. This CDR3 is CASSFAYSNQPQHF. The CDR3 DNA is TGTGCCAGCAGCTTCGCCTATAGCAATCAGCCCCAGCATTTT.

The chain combines TRBV5-4 with TRBJ1-3; the D gene is possibly TRBD1 (5 bases). Germline values: CDR1 SGHNT, CDR2 YYREEE (reference sequence). The CDR3 length is 15 residues. Trimming stripped 5 bases from V and 0 bases from J, with 12 bases between. The CDR3 spells CASSPGHFSGNTIYF. The CDR3 nucleotides read TGTGCCAGCAGTCCTGGACACTTCTCTGGAAACACCATATATTTT.

The rearrangement links TRBV5-1 to TRBJ2-7, with D possibly called TRBD1 or TRBD2 (6 bases each). This CDR3 has 13 amino acids. The V gene lost 5 bases and the J gene lost 8 bases, with 17 bases spanning the gap. CDR1 and CDR2 (germline): SGHRS, YFSETQ. Written as DNA, the CDR3 is TGCGCCAGCAGTCCCTCGGAGGGGGAGAAGCAGTACTTC. It specifies CASSPSEGEKQYF.

The chain is built from TRBV19 and TRBJ2-5; either TRBD1 or TRBD2 may fit D (6 bases each). The V end was cut by 4 bases, the J end by 5 bases, with 11 bases between. CDR3 length equals 13 residues. CDR1 and CDR2 (germline): LNHDA, SQIVND (reference sequence). The CDR3 nucleotides are TGTGCCAGTAGTAAGGGGGGATGGGAGACCCAGTACTTC. As protein: CASSKGGWETQYF.

The chain carries TRBV19 and TRBJ1-2, with 8 nucleotides matching TRBD1. The V and J ends lost 5 bases and 4 bases, in that order; junction bases with no gene match: 6. Germline V lookup: CDR1 LNHDA, CDR2 SQIVND (reference sequence). This CDR3 spans 14 amino acids. In DNA form, the CDR3 reads TGTGCCAGTAGTGCTGACAGGGGACCCTATGGCTACACCTTC. Translating gives CASSADRGPYGYTF. Using reference TRBV19 and TRBJ1-2 for the parts outside the CDR3, the full variable domain is DGGITQSPKYLFRKEGQNVTLSCEQNLNHDAMYWYRQDPGQGLRLIYYSQIVNDFQKGDIAEGYSVSREKKESFPLTVTSAQKNPTAFYLCASSADRGPYGYTFGSGTRLTVV.

The genes are TRBV6-6 and TRBJ1-6; D gene uncertain. CDR3 length: 13 amino acids. Germline V gives CDR1 MNHNY, CDR2 SVGAGI (reference sequence). V shed 2 bases and J shed 8 bases, with 7 bases lying between them. The CDR3 nucleotides are TGTGCCAGCAGTTACGGGGAGGATTCACCCCTCCACTTT. Translating gives CASSYGEDSPLHF.

CDR3 nucleotide sequence: TGTGCCAGCTCACCAGGGTACAGGGCGCTGAACACCGGGGAGCTGTTTTTT. The encoded protein is CASSPGYRALNTGELFF. The chain joins TRBV18 to TRBJ2-2; perhaps TRBD1 as D (6 bases). CDR1 is KGHSH and CDR2 is LQKENI in the germline V gene. CDR3 length: 17 amino acids. V was pared by 2 bases and J by 1 base, with 14 bases between. Based on the CDR3 plus reference TRBV18 and TRBJ2-2, the full variable domain is NAGVMQNPRHLVRRRGQEARLRCSPMKGHSHVYWYRQLPEEGLKFMVYLQKENIIDESGMPKERFSAEFPKEGPSILRIQQVVRGDSAAYFCASSPGYRALNTGELFFGEGSRLTVL.

The chain links TRBV15 to TRBJ2-3; possibly TRBD1 for D (6 bases). Trimming removed 1 base from V and 3 bases from J, with 17 bases in between. The V gene's germline CDR1 is LNHNV and CDR2 YYDKDF (reference sequence). The length of the CDR3 is 17 residues. The CDR3 spells CATSRAGGWERTDTQYF. As DNA, the CDR3 is TGTGCCACCAGCAGAGCTGGGGGCTGGGAGAGGACAGATACGCAGTATTTT.

J is TRBJ1-2 and V is TRBV30, with D possibly TRBD1 on 6 matching bases. The ends were cut back, 0 bases at V and 2 bases at J, with 10 bases in the middle. The CDR3 has 14 residues. CDR1 and CDR2 from the germline V gene are GTSNPN and SVGIG (reference sequence). The CDR3 sequence: CAWSVYRENYGYTF. CDR3 nucleotides: TGTGCCTGGAGTGTTTACAGGGAAAACTATGGCTACACCTTC.

This clone was detected once. The V gene is TRBV30, the J gene TRBJ2-1; the D gene is possibly TRBD2 (6 bases). V was shortened by 5 bases and J by 5 bases, with 13 bases between the two germline ends. Per the germline V gene, CDR1 is GTSNPN and CDR2 is SVGIG (reference sequence). The CDR3 loop spans 13 amino acids. For the CDR3, the DNA is TGTGCCTGGGCTCCCGGCGGGGACAATGAGCAGTTCTTC. Protein sequence: CAWAPGGDNEQFF. Drawing the rest from reference TRBV30 and TRBJ2-1, the complete variable domain is SQTIHQWPATLVQPVGSPLSLECTVEGTSNPNLYWYRQAAGRGLQLLFYSVGIGQISSEVPQNLSASRPQDRQFILSSKKLLLSDSGFYLCAWAPGGDNEQFFGPGTRLTVL.

This sequence joins TRBV10-2 and TRBJ1-2, with D possibly TRBD1 on 5 matching bases. Trimming shortened V by 3 bases and J by 6 bases, and 11 bases separated the two germline ends. The length of the CDR3 is 13 residues. Looked up from germline, CDR1 is WSHSY and CDR2 is SAAADI. The CDR3 here is CASSDEGWDGYTF. CDR3 bases: TGCGCCAGCAGTGACGAGGGGTGGGATGGCTACACCTTC.

The CDR3, as DNA: TGTGCCACTTCCCGGACTAGCGGGAGGTTAGAGCAGTTCTTC. It is translated as CATSRTSGRLEQFF. The J gene is TRBJ2-1, the V gene TRBV27; 14 bases line up with TRBD2. Germline values: CDR1 MNHEY, CDR2 SMNVEV (reference sequence). CDR3 size: 14 residues. Trimming removed 10 bases from V and 10 bases from J; junction bases left unmatched: 9.

The rearrangement uses TRBV7-2 and TRBJ1-1; 9 nucleotides line up with TRBD1. J lost 7 bases, V lost 5 bases, and 5 bases had no gene match. The germline gives CDR1 SGHTA, CDR2 FQGNSA. This CDR3 region has 13 residues. CDR3: CASSKRTGVEAFF. DNA of the CDR3: TGTGCCAGCAGCAAACGGACAGGGGTTGAAGCTTTCTTT.

The chain recombines TRBV4-3 with TRBJ2-1; D is unresolved. V was trimmed by 2 bases and J by 5 bases, leaving 4 bases between them. Germline loops: CDR1 LGHNA, CDR2 YSLEER. The CDR3 sequence is 12 residues long. DNA for the CDR3: TGCGCCAGCAGCCAATACGACAATGAGCAGTTCTTC. Encoded protein: CASSQYDNEQFF.

V is TRBV5-1 and J is TRBJ2-3; TRBD2 agrees at 12 bases. The J segment lost 6 bases and the V segment lost 2 bases, leaving 7 bases of the junction unmatched. This CDR3 region has 16 residues. CDR1 is SGHRS and CDR2 is YFSETQ in the germline V gene. This CDR3 is CASSFTLAGGVDTQYF. The CDR3 coding sequence is TGCGCCAGCAGCTTTACACTAGCGGGGGGAGTTGATACGCAGTATTTT.

In its sample, this clone was seen once. The chain employs TRBV6-5 and TRBJ1-6, with TRBD1 matching over 9 bases. The CDR3 spans 14 residues. Trimming cost V 5 bases and J 9 bases; bases outside gene matches: 5. The germline V gene encodes CDR1 MNHEY and CDR2 SVGAGI. The CDR3 sequence: CASSLDRGSSPLHF. DNA for the CDR3: TGTGCCAGCAGTCTGGACAGGGGTAGTTCACCCCTCCACTTT.

This clone was observed once. The chain is built from TRBV7-9 and TRBJ2-3, with 14 bases that match TRBD2. The CDR3 runs 18 residues. The J segment lost 5 bases and the V segment lost 0 bases, leaving 7 bases of the junction unmatched. Germline-derived CDR1 and CDR2 are SEHNR and FQNEAQ (reference sequence). The CDR3 protein is CASSLAGDGTSGGDTQYF. The CDR3 nucleotides read TGTGCCAGCAGCTTAGCGGGTGACGGGACTAGCGGGGGAGATACGCAGTATTTT.

The CDR3: CASSPSLSGRRVANYGYTF. As DNA, the CDR3 is TGTGCCAGCAGCCCCAGTCTTTCTGGACGGAGGGTAGCTAACTATGGCTACACCTTC. The chain joins TRBV7-9 to TRBJ1-2; D uncertain. Germline assignment: CDR1 SEHNR and CDR2 FQNEAQ (reference sequence). The V end lost 5 bases, the J end lost 0 bases, and 25 bases lay between the germline ends. The CDR3 is 19 amino acids.

V gene TRBV6-4 combines with J gene TRBJ1-6, with D unresolved. V was cut by 1 base and J by 6 bases, with 7 bases left in between. CDR3 length: 14 amino acids. CDR1 is MRHNA and CDR2 is SNTAGT in the germline V gene. CDR3 loop: CASSDWSGNSPLHF. In DNA, the CDR3 is TGTGCCAGCAGTGACTGGTCCGGTAATTCACCCCTCCACTTT.

This chain connects TRBV5-1 to TRBJ1-1, with 8 bases fitting TRBD1. V was pared by 9 bases and J by 2 bases, with 12 bases of the junction left unmatched. This CDR3 has 15 residues. Germline V lookup: CDR1 SGHRS, CDR2 YFSETQ. The CDR3 sequence is CATRDNTGGNTEAFF. CDR3 nucleotide sequence: TGCGCCACCCGGGATAACACAGGGGGTAACACTGAAGCTTTCTTT.

The gene calls are TRBV7-2 and TRBJ1-2, with 7 bases identical to TRBD1. V lost 5 bases to trimming and J lost 4 bases; unmatched junction nucleotides: 10. This CDR3 comprises 15 residues. Germline V gene sequence: CDR1 SGHTA, CDR2 FQGNSA. CDR3 in DNA: TGTGCCAGCAGCCAAAGGGACAGACAGACCTATGGCTACACCTTC. Amino acid sequence: CASSQRDRQTYGYTF.